This T cell receptor beta chain was recorded in a study of blood T cells in healthy people across ages (dated by TCRdb to between 2015 and 2017). For the wider study: In model experiments, roughly one uniquely barcoded TCR beta cDNA molecule per two T cells was captured by template switching. To track age-related changes in TCR beta repertoire diversity, the study relied on deep sequencing normalized with unique cDNA molecular identifiers. The donors were divided into four age groups: young (average about 16 years), middle-aged (about 40), aged (about 60) and long-lived (about 84). To avoid experimental bias, donors of different ages were spread randomly across the sequencing lanes. For two donors (one aged 18 to 30 and one aged 80 or older), the study analyzed two additional independent replicas of 1 million unique cDNA reads from the same blood draw. What the authors observed across the whole study: Because profiling used bulk unsorted PBMCs, naive and antigen-experienced compartments could not be compared conclusively. Compared with the aged group, the long-lived group had more naive CD4+ T cells, fewer expanded clones and increased TCR diversity, a pattern suggesting age selection. Donor CMV infection status was unknown, potentially confounding age-related changes in expanded clonotypes. There was a strong correlation between observed TCR beta diversity and the percentage of naive T cells measured by flow cytometry. Estimates of total diversity based on one million sequenced T cells were regarded as lower bounds and as underestimates. As age increased, observed TCR beta diversity per million T cells dropped in a roughly linear way, and a significant reduction was already evident by age around 41.

The junction shows trimming of 3 bases on V and 1 base on J, plus 7 bases between the germline ends. Taken from cysteine to phenylalanine, the CDR3 has 15 residues. Here the CDR3 DNA is all that survives: 45 bases in frame from base 1. Per the germline V gene, SGHTA is the CDR1 and FQGNSA is the CDR2. Comment on this clonotype: Its antigen has not been determined. Per-base qualities were not stored, and no clone one base away is much larger.

Library preparation employed 5' RACE. The data were produced on an Illumina HiSeq 2500. A second PCR of roughly 6 to 11 cycles was run with a J-beta primer mix and a sample-barcoded 5' primer. A template-switch 5' adaptor carrying 12 random nucleotides introduced a unique molecular identifier onto each TCR beta cDNA molecule. Each sample yielded at least 2.5 million CDR3-containing paired-end reads. The Mint cDNA synthesis kit, primed by a TRBC-specific oligonucleotide, was used to synthesize first-strand cDNA from all RNA. After uracil-DNA glycosylase treatment, a first 18-cycle PCR used universal primers M1SS and BC2_uni_R on all cDNA. The published analysis was carried out like this. For normalization, 1 million high-quality reads were randomly selected from each sample, with every read carrying a distinct molecular identifier. Instead of being binned into consensus sequences, reads with shared molecular identifiers were discarded. MiTCR, set to a Q25 quality threshold and the strictest error-elimination algorithm, was used for CDR3 identification, clonotype clustering and error correction. Lower-bound total TCR beta diversity was estimated with a nonparametric unseen species model using Euler transformation. TCRdb itself trimmed the public reads at Q25 with fastp, ran MiXCR and retained productive beta chains. Each CDR3 protein gets just one entry, which takes the most common genes and DNA from the rows behind it. These V and J calls rely on TCRdb rather than the paper's analysis. This sample gives 1.5 million or so distinct CDR3 sequences in total; roughly 45% of them show up just once. The ten largest clones represent roughly 7.9% of the sample.

Systemically healthy Caucasian individuals from Russia, 39 in total and aged roughly 6 to 90 years, were included as donors. Each donor gave about 9.8 milliliters of peripheral blood, drawn into EDTA-treated Vacutainer tubes. Ficoll-Paque density-gradient centrifugation was used to isolate PBMCs, with at least 6 million obtained per sample. Trizol reagent was used to extract total RNA from PBMCs, with at least 6 micrograms per sample. For every donor, flow cytometry on a PBMC aliquot measured the percentage of naive CD45RAhigh/CD27high T cells. The material sequenced was blood. This receptor chain uses TRBV7-2 and TRBJ2-6; no confident D gene assignment can be made. This TCR came from a woman between 18 and 30 years old in good health. Here is the DNA: TGTGCCAGCAGCTTTGACCCATCTGGGGCCAACGTCCTGACTTTC. This encodes CASSFDPSGANVLTF.